This record looks at one T cell receptor (beta chain) sequence and its context. The antigen is unknown. The data belong to a study of T cell responses to AZD1222 COVID-19 vaccine. Notes on the study in general: Nearly half of the spike-specific TCRs reportedly recognize variant regions that carry no mutations.

Libraries were prepared by immunoSEQ multiplex PCR; TCRdb keeps only in-frame clonotypes and omits some of them. This sample carries 150,000 to 200,000 clones, roughly 90% of them seen once, and the ten largest clones take roughly 1.3%. This CDR3 contains 15 residues. Trimming stripped 5 bases from V and 0 bases from J, with 13 bases between. Germline CDR1 SGHAT, CDR2 FQNNGV. This TCR derives from an adult in good health. The starting material was peripheral blood, obtained on day 0 of AZD1222 vaccination. V gene TRBV11-2 combines with J gene TRBJ1-1, with a weak D call TRBD1 (6 bases). In DNA, the CDR3 is TGTGCCAGCAGCCCCGGGACATTACTGAACACTGAAGCTTTCTTT. Encoded protein: CASSPGTLLNTEAFF. The complete variable domain, with remaining parts taken from reference TRBV11-2 and TRBJ1-1, reads EAGVAQSPRYKIIEKRQSVAFWCNPISGHATLYWYQQILGQGPKLLIQFQNNGVVDDSQLPKDRFSAERLKGVDSTLKIQPAKLEDSAVYLCASSPGTLLNTEAFFGQGTRLTVV.